The present entry profiles one T cell receptor beta chain with its context. CDR1 is SQVTM and CDR2 is ANQGSEA in the germline V gene. There are 11 residues in the CDR3. In preparing the TRB cDNA libraries, 5' RACE with UMI labels was used. One entry per CDR3 protein, without DNA, is what TCRdb gives after re-calling the 5' RACE reads. The specimen's table records around 140,000 distinct CDR3 sequences. This entry belongs to a study of CXCR3-negative and CXCR3-positive naive CD8 T cells. The source material was naive CXCR3- CD8+ T cells from blood. Subset specified: CD45RO-CCR7+CD27+CD95- naive CD8+ T cells lacking CXCR3 (TNR3-). The chain carries TRBV29-1 and TRBJ2-3. The receptor was isolated from a human donor in good health. Some clones in this sample may be carry-over from other donors' samples. The CDR3 sequence is CSVYVSDTQYF.